The entry below gives a single TCR beta chain sequence along with its context. The antigen remains unidentified. This CDR3 has 14 amino acids. The germline V and J ends were trimmed by 10 bases and 0 bases, with 13 bases remaining between them. Germline loops: CDR1 KGHDR, CDR2 SFDVKD. Cultured CD4+ T cells had their DNA profiled by the Oncomine TCR Beta short-read assay. TCRdb redid the calling of the PCR reads with MiXCR, one entry per CDR3 protein. Among around 13,000 distinct CDR3 sequences listed, roughly 50% were seen once. Treatment here: roughly 11-day PBMC culture with coronavirus spike peptide pools or control peptides (ViraFEST assay). The sample comes from a study of vaccination and CD4 T cells after COVID-19. Background on the study: Overlapping spike peptides from SARS-CoV-2, HCoV-NL63, HCoV-OC43 and HCoV-229E served to stimulate the cells.

This chain links TRBV24-1 with TRBJ2-3, with D possibly matching TRBD1 (5 bases). The sample taken for sequencing was CD4+ T cells from blood, cultured in vitro. This receptor was taken from a human donor who had recovered from COVID-19. CDR3 protein: CATGSRASTDTQYF. CDR3 bases: TGTGCCACTGGGTCCAGGGCTAGCACAGATACGCAGTATTTT.